This T cell receptor beta chain was sequenced during a study of T cell repertoires in cytomegalovirus infection. Findings of the study overall: Clonotype analysis showed dominance of the ex vivo response by HLA-C-restricted CMV-specific TCR beta clonotypes.

Germline lookup yields CDR1 MDHEN and CDR2 SYDVKM. This CDR3 has 13 residues. Trimming shortened V by 10 bases and J by 3 bases, and 13 bases separated the two germline ends. On this clonotype: Antigen: not known.

TCRdb independently ran MiXCR on the reads; one entry per CDR3 protein. The table has about 890,000 distinct CDR3 sequences, approximately 33% seen once. This TCR came from a human donor in good health (CMV status not recorded). Some clones in this sample may be carry-over from other donors' samples. Specimen: cultured CD8+ T cells from PBMCs, collected from culture after CMV antigen stimulation. The chain uses TRBV28 and TRBJ1-5; D might be TRBD1 (5 bases). The CDR3 protein is CANSGTINQPQHF. The CDR3 DNA is TGTGCCAACTCCGGGACGATCAATCAGCCCCAGCATTTT.